This T cell receptor beta chain was documented in a study of CD8 T cells in ankylosing spondylitis. CDR3 length equals 13 residues. Via MiXCR, TCRdb re-called the 5' RACE reads, giving one row per CDR3 protein. The table includes around 300,000 distinct CDR3 sequences, around a tenth detected once. Whole-study results and caveats: Disease-linked clones had a CD8+ phenotype and relatively low frequency in peripheral blood.

Comment on this clonotype: Its matching antigen is unknown.

The rearrangement links TRBV21-1 to TRBJ1-1; whether TRBD1, the table's D call, matches the DNA was not checked. TRBV21-1 counts as a pseudogene. The sequence derives from a female donor with ankylosing spondylitis or in good health (not recorded which). The sequencing sample was made of blood, either unsorted or a sorted T cell fraction (not recorded which). CDR3 sequence (DNA): TGTACCAGCAGCAACGGGGGGACAGCTGAAGCTTTCTTT. Its protein is CTSSNGGTAEAFF.